This T cell receptor (beta chain) was captured in a study of T cell responses to AZD1222 COVID-19 vaccine (dated by TCRdb to about 2021). About the full investigation: TCR sequencing was performed for some 250 trial participants, of whom roughly 200 were given two doses of AZD1222 and some 26 were given two doses of MenACWY control vaccine. Trial participants were enrolled into age subgroups of 18-55, 56-69 and 70-plus years, which contained roughly 140, 27 and 60 TCR-sequenced participants, respectively.

The time point label of this sample denotes: about 28 days (+/-7) after the second vaccine dose. Because spike-specific TCR depth and breadth did not differ between the two schedules, AZD1222 recipients who got a second dose at roughly 4 weeks were pooled with those who got a second dose at roughly 12 weeks. Vaccinee samples came from UK trials COV001 and COV002, including a single-blind randomized controlled phase 2/3 trial of AZD1222 (ChAdOx1 nCoV-19) in healthy adults. For TCRbeta chain sequencing, PBMC samples from trial participants were taken at day 0 and at day 28 after the second dose. What the research found in general, with its limitations: Participants were mostly white British, with more females than males. The authors suggested clonal diversity may have been underestimated. The 56-69-year group was small, and its depth increase did not reach significance, likely because of low power. Conclusions about previously exposed vaccinees were limited because only a handful of AZD1222 recipients were SARS-CoV-2 seropositive at baseline. The vaccine-associated CD4 TCRs covered the entire spike protein, and the dominant responses fell in regions 160-218 and 743-854. Because no samples from the day 14 peak response were available, repertoires could be characterized only after the peak T cell response. Epitopes outside the regions mutated in the B.1.351 and B.1.1.7 variants were reportedly recognized by nearly half of the unique spike-specific TCRs. Spike-specific TCR breadth and depth rose significantly after two AZD1222 doses compared with day 0 and with MenACWY recipients.

The CDR3 regions of human TCRbeta chains were subjected to immunosequencing. The authors' analysis ran thus. Repertoire TCRs were checked for matches against a reference library of SARS-CoV-2-specific TCRs that had been generated using the MIRA antigen-specificity platform. Breadth meant the fraction of unique TCRs that were SARS-CoV-2-associated, whereas depth meant the fraction of total T cells that were SARS-CoV-2-associated. Using the MIRA data, every spike-specific TCR was mapped to the spike region that the TCR reacted to and assigned to either a CD4 or a CD8 class. Log10-transformed breadth and depth values were compared by one-way ANOVA with Sidak's multiple comparisons tests. The clones in this table, taken by TCRdb from immuneACCESS, are in-frame only. Not every clone is retained; where verified, under half of the shortfall comes from an unresolved V gene, and the cause of the rest is unknown. V and J calls and clone size are those listed in that table; D and trimming were worked out from the DNA. This sample comprises about 150,000 clones, over 90% of them detected only once. The ten largest clones capture approximately 1.5% of the sample.

From the cysteine up to the phenylalanine, the CDR3 has a length of 17 residues. The kept DNA is CDR3 alone, 51 bases in frame from the first base. The germline V gene specifies ENHRY as CDR1 and SYGVKD as CDR2. Germline trimming: 0 bases from V, 0 bases from J; junction bases outside gene matches: 6. About this clone itself: No antigen is known for it. It has no much larger one-base neighbor in the sample; base qualities were not kept.

The sequenced sample was peripheral blood, obtained 28 days after the second AZD1222 dose. The sequence links TRBV10-3 to TRBJ2-3; the central 7 bases match TRBD2. The origin of this receptor is an adult who received the AZD1222 COVID-19 vaccine. The CDR3 amino acid sequence is: CAISESGAGVSTDTQYF. The base sequence is TGTGCCATCAGTGAGTCTGGTGCGGGGGTTAGCACAGATACGCAGTATTTT.